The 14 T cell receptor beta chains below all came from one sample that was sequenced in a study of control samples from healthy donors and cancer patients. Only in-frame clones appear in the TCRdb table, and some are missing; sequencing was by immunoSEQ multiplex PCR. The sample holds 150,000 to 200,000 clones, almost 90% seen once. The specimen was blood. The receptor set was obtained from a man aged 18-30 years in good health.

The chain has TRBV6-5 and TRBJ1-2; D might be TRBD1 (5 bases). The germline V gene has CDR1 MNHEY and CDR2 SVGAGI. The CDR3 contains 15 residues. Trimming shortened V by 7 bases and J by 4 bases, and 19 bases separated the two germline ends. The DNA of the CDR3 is TGTGCCAGCAATAGATTTAGGGGAGGGAGCTATGGCTACACCTTC. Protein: CASNRFRGGSYGYTF.

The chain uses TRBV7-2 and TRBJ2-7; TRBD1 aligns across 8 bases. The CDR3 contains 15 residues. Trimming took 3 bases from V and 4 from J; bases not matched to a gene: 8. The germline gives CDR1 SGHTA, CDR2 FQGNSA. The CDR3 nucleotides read TGTGCCAGCAGCTTCGGACAGGGTGGCTGGTACGAGCAGTACTTC. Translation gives CASSFGQGGWYEQYF.

The CDR3 loop reads CASRLIRKPPYEQYF. CDR3 bases: TGTGCCAGCAGGCTTATCCGTAAACCCCCCTACGAGCAGTACTTC. The J gene is TRBJ2-7, the V gene TRBV28, with D hard to call. The CDR3 consists of 15 residues. Germline CDR1 and CDR2: MDHEN and SYDVKM. The germline V and J ends were trimmed by 6 bases and 2 bases, with 17 bases remaining between them.

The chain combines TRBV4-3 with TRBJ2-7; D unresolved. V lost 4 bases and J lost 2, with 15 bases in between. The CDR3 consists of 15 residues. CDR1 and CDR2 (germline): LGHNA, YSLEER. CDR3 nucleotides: TGCGCCAGCAGCCTCTCCCTTAGTGGAACCTACGAGCAGTACTTC. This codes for CASSLSLSGTYEQYF.

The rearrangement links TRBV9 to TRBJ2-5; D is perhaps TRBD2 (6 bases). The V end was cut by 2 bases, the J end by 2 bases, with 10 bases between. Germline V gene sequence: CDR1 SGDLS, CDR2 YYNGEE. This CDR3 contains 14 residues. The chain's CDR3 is CASSVGAGQETQYF. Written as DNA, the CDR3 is TGTGCCAGCAGCGTTGGGGCGGGGCAAGAGACCCAGTACTTC.

The CDR3 sequence: CASKASYEQYF. The CDR3 DNA follows: TGTGCCAGTAAGGCTAGTTACGAGCAGTACTTC. The chain has TRBV2 and TRBJ2-7; no clear D gene. The length of the CDR3 is 11 residues. The germline V and J ends were trimmed by 9 bases and 4 bases, with 10 bases remaining between them. CDR1 is SNHLY and CDR2 is FYNNEI in the germline V gene.

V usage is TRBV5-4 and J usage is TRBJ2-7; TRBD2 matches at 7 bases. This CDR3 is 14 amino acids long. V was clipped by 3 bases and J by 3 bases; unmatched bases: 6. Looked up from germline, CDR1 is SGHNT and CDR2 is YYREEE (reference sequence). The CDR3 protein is CASSSGLEGYEQYF. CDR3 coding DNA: TGTGCCAGCAGCTCTGGACTAGAGGGCTACGAGCAGTACTTC.

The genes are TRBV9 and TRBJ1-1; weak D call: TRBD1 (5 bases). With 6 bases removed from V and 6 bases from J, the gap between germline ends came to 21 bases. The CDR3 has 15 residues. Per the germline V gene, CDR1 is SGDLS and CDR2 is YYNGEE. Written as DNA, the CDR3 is TGTGCCAGCACCCTCCTTGGACAAGGCGGCGCTGAAGCTTTCTTT. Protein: CASTLLGQGGAEAFF.

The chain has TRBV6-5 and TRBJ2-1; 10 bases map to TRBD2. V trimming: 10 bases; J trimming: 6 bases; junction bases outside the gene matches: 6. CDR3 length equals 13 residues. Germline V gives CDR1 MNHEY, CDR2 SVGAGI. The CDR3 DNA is TGTGCCATCTCGAGCGGGGGGGCCAATGAGCAGTTCTTC. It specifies CAISSGGANEQFF.

The CDR3 loop reads CAWSVVQAKAFF. Written as DNA, the CDR3 is TGTGCCTGGAGTGTTGTACAGGCCAAAGCTTTCTTT. The gene calls are TRBV30 and TRBJ1-1; D is perhaps TRBD1 (5 bases). The CDR3 spans 12 residues. Trimming cost V 0 bases and J 9 bases, with 11 bases left between them. Germline loops: CDR1 GTSNPN, CDR2 SVGIG (reference sequence).

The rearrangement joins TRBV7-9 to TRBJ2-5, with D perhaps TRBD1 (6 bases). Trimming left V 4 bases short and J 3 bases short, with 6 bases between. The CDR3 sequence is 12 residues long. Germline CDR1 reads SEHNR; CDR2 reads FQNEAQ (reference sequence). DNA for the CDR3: TGTGCCAGCAGCTGGACAGAAGAGACCCAGTACTTC. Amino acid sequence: CASSWTEETQYF.

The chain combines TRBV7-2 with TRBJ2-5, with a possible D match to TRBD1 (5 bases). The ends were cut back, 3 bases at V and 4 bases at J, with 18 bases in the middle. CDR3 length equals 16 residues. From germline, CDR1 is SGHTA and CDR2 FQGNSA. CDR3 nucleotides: TGTGCCAGCAGCTTTGGCAGGGATGGTTTAGGAGAGACCCAGTACTTC. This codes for CASSFGRDGLGETQYF.

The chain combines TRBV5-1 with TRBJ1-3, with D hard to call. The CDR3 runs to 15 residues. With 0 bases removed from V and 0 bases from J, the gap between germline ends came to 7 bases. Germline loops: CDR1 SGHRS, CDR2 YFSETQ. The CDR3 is CASSLGDLSGNTIYF. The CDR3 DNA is TGCGCCAGCAGCTTGGGAGACCTCTCTGGAAACACCATATATTTT.

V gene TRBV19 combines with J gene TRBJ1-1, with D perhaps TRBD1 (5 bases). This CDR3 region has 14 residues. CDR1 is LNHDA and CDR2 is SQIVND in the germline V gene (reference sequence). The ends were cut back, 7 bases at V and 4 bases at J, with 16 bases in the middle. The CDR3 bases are TGTGCCAGTAAGCAGGGCAGTAGGACCACTGAAGCTTTCTTT. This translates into CASKQGSRTTEAFF.